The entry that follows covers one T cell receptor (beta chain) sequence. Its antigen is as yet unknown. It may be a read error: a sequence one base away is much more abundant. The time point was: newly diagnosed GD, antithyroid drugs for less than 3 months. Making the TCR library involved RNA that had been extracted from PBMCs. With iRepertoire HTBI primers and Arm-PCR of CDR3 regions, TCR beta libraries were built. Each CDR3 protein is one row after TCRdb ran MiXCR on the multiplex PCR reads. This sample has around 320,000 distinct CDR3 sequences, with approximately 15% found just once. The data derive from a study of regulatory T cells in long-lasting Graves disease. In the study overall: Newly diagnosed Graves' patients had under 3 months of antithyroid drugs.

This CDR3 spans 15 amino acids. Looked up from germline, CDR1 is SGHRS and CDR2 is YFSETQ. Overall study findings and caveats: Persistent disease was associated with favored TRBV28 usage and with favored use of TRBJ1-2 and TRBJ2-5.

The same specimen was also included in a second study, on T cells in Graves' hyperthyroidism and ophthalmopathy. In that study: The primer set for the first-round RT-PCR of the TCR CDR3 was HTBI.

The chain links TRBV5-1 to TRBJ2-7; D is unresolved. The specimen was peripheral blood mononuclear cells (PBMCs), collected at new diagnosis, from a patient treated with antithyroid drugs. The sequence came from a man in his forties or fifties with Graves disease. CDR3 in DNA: TGCGCCAGTAGGACGGACCTCACCGTACCCTACAAGCAGTACTTC. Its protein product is CASRTDLTVPYKQYF. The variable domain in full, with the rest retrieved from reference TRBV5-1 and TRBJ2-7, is KAGVTQTPRYLIKTRGQQVTLSCSPISGHRSVSWYQQTPGQGLQFLFEYFSETQRNKGNFPGRFSGRQFSNSRSEMNVSTLELGDSALYLCASRTDLTVPYKQYFGPGTRLTVT.